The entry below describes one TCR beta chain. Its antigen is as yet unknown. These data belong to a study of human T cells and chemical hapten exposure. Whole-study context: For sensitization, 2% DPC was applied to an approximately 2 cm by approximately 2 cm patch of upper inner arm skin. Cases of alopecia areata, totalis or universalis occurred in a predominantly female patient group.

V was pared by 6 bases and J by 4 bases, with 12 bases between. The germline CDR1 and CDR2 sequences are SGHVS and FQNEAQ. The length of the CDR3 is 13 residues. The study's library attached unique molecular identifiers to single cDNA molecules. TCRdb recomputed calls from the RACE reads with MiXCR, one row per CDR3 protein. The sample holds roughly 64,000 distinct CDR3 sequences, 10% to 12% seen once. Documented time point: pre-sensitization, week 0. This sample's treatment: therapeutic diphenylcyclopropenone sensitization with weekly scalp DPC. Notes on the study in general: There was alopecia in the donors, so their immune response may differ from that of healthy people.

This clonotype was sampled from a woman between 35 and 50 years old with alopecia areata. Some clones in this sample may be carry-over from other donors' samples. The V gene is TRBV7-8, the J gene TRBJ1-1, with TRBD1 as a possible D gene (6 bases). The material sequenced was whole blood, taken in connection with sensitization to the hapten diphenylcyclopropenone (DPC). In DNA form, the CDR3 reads TGTGCCAGCAGGAAGGGGGTGGGCACTGAAGCTTTCTTT. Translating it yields CASRKGVGTEAFF.